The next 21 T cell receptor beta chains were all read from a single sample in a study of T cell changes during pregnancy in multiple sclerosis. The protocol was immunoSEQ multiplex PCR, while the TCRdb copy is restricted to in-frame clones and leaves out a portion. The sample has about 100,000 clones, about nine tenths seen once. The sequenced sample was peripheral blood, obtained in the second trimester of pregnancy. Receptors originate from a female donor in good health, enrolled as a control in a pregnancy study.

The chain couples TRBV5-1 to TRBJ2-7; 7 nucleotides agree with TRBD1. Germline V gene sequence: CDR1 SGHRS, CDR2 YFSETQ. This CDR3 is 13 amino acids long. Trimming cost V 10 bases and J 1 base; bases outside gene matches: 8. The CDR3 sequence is CARDRVMSYEQYF. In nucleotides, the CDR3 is TGCGCCCGCGACAGGGTAATGTCCTACGAGCAGTACTTC.

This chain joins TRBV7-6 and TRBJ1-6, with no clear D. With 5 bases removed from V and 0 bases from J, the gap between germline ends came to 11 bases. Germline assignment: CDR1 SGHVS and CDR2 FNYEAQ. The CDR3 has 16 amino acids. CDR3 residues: CASSPESSSYNSPLHF. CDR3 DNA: TGTGCCAGCAGCCCCGAGTCGAGCTCCTATAATTCACCCCTCCACTTT.

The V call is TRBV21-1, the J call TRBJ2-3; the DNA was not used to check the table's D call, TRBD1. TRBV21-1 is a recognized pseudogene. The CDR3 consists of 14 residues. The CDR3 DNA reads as TGTGCCAGCAGCAAAGTGGACAAGGGGGATACGCAGTATTTT. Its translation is CASSKVDKGDTQYF.

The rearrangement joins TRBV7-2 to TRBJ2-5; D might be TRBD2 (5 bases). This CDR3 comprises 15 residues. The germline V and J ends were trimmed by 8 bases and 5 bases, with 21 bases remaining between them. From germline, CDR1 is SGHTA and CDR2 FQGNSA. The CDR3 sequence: CASGNPIASSETQYF. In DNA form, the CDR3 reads TGTGCCAGCGGGAACCCGATCGCTAGCAGTGAGACCCAGTACTTC.

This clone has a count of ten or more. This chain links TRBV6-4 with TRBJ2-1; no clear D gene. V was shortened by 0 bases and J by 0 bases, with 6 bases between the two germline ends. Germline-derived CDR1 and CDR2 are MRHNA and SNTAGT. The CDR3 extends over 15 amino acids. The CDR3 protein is CASSDSRSSYNEQFF. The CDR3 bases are TGTGCCAGCAGTGACTCGAGAAGCTCCTACAATGAGCAGTTCTTC.

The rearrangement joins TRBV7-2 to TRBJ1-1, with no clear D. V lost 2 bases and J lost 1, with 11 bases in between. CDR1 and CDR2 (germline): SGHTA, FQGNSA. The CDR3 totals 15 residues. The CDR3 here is CASSLSGVTNTEAFF. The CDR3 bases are TGTGCCAGCAGCTTAAGCGGGGTGACGAACACTGAAGCTTTCTTT. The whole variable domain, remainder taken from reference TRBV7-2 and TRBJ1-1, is GAGVSQSPSNKVTEKGKDVELRCDPISGHTALYWYRQSLGQGLEFLIYFQGNSAPDKSGLPSDRFSAERTGGSVSTLTIQRTQQEDSAVYLCASSLSGVTNTEAFFGQGTRLTVV.

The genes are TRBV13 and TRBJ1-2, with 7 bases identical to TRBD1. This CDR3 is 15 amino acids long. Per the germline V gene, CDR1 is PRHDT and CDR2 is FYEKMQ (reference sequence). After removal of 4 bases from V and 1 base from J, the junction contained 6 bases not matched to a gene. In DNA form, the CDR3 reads TGTGCCAGCAGCTCCCGGCAGGGGGGTAACTATGGCTACACCTTC. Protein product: CASSSRQGGNYGYTF.

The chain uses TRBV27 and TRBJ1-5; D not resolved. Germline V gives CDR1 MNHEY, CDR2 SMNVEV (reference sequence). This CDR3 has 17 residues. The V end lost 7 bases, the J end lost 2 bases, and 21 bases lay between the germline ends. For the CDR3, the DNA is TGTGCCAGCACTCCGGAGGACTATCGGGTCGGCAATCAGCCCCAGCATTTT. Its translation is CASTPEDYRVGNQPQHF.

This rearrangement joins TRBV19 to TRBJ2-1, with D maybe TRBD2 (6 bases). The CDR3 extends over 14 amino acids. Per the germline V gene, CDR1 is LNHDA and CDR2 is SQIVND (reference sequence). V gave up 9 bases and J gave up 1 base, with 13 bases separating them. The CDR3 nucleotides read TGTGCCAGCCGCCTAGCGACTTCCTACAATGAGCAGTTCTTC. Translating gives CASRLATSYNEQFF.

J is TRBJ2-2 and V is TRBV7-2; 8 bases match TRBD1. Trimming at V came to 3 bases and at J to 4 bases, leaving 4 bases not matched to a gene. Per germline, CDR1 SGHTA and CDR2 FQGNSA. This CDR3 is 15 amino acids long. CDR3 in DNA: TGTGCCAGCAGCTTCTATACAGGGGGCACCGGGGAGCTGTTTTTT. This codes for CASSFYTGGTGELFF. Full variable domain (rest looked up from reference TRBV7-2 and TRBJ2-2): GAGVSQSPSNKVTEKGKDVELRCDPISGHTALYWYRQSLGQGLEFLIYFQGNSAPDKSGLPSDRFSAERTGGSVSTLTIQRTQQEDSAVYLCASSFYTGGTGELFFGEGSRLTVL.

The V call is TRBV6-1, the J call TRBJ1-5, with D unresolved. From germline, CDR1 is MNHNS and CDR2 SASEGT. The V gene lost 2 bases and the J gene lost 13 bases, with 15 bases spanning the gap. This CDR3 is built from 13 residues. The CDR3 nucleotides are TGTGCCAGCAGTGAACCGGGTACTCTAAAACAGCATTTT. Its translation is CASSEPGTLKQHF.

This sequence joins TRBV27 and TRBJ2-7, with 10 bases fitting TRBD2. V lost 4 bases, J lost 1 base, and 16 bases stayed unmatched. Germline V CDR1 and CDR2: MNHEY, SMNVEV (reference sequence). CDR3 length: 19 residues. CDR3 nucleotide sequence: TGTGCCAGCAGTTCCCCCGCGGGGTCTAGCGGGAGAAGGTCCTACGAGCAGTACTTC. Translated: CASSSPAGSSGRRSYEQYF.

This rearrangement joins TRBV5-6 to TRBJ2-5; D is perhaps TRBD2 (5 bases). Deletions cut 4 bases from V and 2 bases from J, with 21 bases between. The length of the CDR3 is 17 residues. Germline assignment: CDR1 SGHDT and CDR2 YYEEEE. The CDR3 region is CASSAGSRTYLQETQYF. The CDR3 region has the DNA TGTGCCAGCAGCGCCGGGTCCCGGACTTATTTGCAAGAGACCCAGTACTTC.

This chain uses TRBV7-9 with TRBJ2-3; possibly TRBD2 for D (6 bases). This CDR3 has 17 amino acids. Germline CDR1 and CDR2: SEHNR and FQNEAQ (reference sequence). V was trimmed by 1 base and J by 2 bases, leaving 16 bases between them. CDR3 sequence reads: CASSLGASGTLTDTQYF. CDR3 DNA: TGTGCCAGCAGCTTAGGGGCATCTGGGACTCTCACAGATACGCAGTATTTT.

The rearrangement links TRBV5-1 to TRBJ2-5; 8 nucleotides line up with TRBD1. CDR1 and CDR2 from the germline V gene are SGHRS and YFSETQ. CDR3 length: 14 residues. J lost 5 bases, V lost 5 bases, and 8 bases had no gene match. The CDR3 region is CASSGQGGLETQYF. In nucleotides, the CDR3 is TGCGCCAGCAGTGGACAGGGCGGATTGGAGACCCAGTACTTC.

CDR3 sequence reads: CASSLMTGRNTEAFF. CDR3 bases: TGTGCCAGCTCACTTATGACGGGAAGAAACACTGAAGCTTTCTTT. The chain employs TRBV18 and TRBJ1-1; D remains ambiguous. V lost 4 bases and J lost 2, with 14 bases in between. Germline CDR1 reads KGHSH; CDR2 reads LQKENI. The CDR3 loop spans 15 amino acids.

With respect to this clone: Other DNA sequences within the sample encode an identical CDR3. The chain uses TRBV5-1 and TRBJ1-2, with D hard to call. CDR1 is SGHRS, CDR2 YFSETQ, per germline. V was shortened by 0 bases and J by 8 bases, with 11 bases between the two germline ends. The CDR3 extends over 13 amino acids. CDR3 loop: CASSLEAGLGYTF. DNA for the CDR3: TGCGCCAGCAGCTTGGAGGCGGGTTTAGGCTACACCTTC.

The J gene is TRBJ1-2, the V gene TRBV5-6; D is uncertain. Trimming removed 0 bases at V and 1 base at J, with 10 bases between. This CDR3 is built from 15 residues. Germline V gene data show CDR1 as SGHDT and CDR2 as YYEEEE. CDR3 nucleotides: TGTGCCAGCAGCTTGGGTGGAGGGAATAACTATGGCTACACCTTC. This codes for CASSLGGGNNYGYTF.

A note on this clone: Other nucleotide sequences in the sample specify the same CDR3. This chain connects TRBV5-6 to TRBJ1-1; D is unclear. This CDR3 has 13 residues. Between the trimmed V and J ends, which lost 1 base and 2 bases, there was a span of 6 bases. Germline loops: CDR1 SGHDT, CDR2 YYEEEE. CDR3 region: CASSLPGNTEAFF. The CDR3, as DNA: TGTGCCAGCAGCTTGCCAGGTAACACTGAAGCTTTCTTT.

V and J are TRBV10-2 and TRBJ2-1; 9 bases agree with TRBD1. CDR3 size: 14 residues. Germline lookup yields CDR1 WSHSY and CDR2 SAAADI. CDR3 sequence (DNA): TGCGCTACCCTACGGGACAGGGTTTACAATGAGCAGTTCTTC. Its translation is CATLRDRVYNEQFF.

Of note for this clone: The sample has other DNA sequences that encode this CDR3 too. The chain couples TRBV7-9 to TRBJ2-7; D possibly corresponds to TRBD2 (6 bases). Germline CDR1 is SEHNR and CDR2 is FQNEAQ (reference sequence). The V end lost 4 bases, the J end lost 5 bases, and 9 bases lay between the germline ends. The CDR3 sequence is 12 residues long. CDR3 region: CASSSTGDEQYF. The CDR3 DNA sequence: TGTGCCAGCAGCTCGACGGGGGACGAGCAGTACTTC.